A selection of T cell receptor beta chains follows, all from one sample in a study of identical twins. TCRdb re-analysed the 5' RACE reads in MiXCR, keeping a single row per CDR3 protein. This sample has 450,000 to 500,000 distinct CDR3 sequences, with more than 13% found just once. The sample also formed part of further work on yellow fever vaccine responses in identical twins.

The sequencing sample was made of CD4+ T cells sorted from blood. These receptors came from a woman aged 18-30 years in good health. The conserved cysteine and the conserved F or W are not part of the CDR3 here. A D gene is named only where the DNA matches it firmly.

D gene	V gene	CDR3 protein
TRBD2	TRBV5-1	ASSHAGTSGGANYNEQF
TRBD1	TRBV2	ASSGQGSYNEQF
.	TRBV7-2	ASSSRAGGEQF
.	TRBV4-1	ASSQAPSVSTDTQY
TRBD2	TRBV5-1	ASSFRSSGRSYNEQF
.	TRBV28	ASSSKQGTNEKLF
TRBD1	TRBV29-1	GTLAGGNTEAF
.	TRBV12-3/TRBV12-4	ASSLTGLAEAF
TRBD1	TRBV11-2	ASSLITGAGEQF
TRBD1	TRBV5-6	ASSLVGDSVPYGYT
.	TRBV18	ASSPLSPLSSYEQY
.	TRBV7-3	ASSLNARGSYNEQF
.	TRBV7-9	ASSLVPNQPQH
.	TRBV10-3	AISESKGTTQY
.	TRBV4-2	ASSQDRNTGELF
.	TRBV15	ATRGGGIGELF
.	TRBV6-9	ASVQSSYEQY
TRBD2	TRBV6-5	ASSYSRLAGGDTQY
.	TRBV6-1	ASRVGLSARNQPQH
.	TRBV7-9	ASILGAGAADTQY
TRBD1	TRBV20-1	SAPGTETWATYNEQF
.	TRBV10-2	ASSDLAGTDTQY
.	TRBV18	ASSPVNYEQY
TRBD1	TRBV20-1	SAYIKGGQGVSGANVLT
.	TRBV7-9	ASSGGRRDGYEQY
TRBD2	TRBV7-2	ASREGLARPDTQY
.	TRBV3-1	ASSQTSSSSYNEQF
.	TRBV7-3	ASSLPGRLSGANVLT
TRBD2	TRBV24-1	ATSDAGRDLNEQF
TRBD2	TRBV7-9	ASSPPVTSGREGTQY
TRBD2	TRBV5-1	ASSWRSGTVDNEQF
.	TRBV6-1	ASSDARDTQY
.	TRBV6-5	ATAMSFDEQF
.	TRBV12-3/TRBV12-4	ASSRYRVETQY
.	TRBV9	ASSVGPDNTEAF
TRBD2	TRBV5-1	ASSSGTSRDRNTGELF
TRBD2	TRBV19	ASSMSRGETYEQY
TRBD1	TRBV7-9	ASSLATGATDTQY
TRBD2	TRBV5-5	ASSLPLSGTRIINEQF
.	TRBV11-2	ASGGGDYEQY
.	TRBV29-1	SVEVGSTDTQY
.	TRBV20-1	SAKDLYANTGELF
.	TRBV4-1	ASSQERGLAGGSYNEQF
.	TRBV12-3/TRBV12-4	ASGPVTYEQY
.	TRBV27	ASSLQGSGTEAF
.	TRBV14	ASSLRLTRTLEQY
.	TRBV5-1	ASSEGTPGRGYT
.	TRBV20-1	SARGQREQY
.	TRBV6-1	ASRRTGRVSTDTQY
.	TRBV25-1	ASSEYRTYEQY
.	TRBV3-1	ASSPDPRGEQF
.	TRBV28	ASKNNNSPLH